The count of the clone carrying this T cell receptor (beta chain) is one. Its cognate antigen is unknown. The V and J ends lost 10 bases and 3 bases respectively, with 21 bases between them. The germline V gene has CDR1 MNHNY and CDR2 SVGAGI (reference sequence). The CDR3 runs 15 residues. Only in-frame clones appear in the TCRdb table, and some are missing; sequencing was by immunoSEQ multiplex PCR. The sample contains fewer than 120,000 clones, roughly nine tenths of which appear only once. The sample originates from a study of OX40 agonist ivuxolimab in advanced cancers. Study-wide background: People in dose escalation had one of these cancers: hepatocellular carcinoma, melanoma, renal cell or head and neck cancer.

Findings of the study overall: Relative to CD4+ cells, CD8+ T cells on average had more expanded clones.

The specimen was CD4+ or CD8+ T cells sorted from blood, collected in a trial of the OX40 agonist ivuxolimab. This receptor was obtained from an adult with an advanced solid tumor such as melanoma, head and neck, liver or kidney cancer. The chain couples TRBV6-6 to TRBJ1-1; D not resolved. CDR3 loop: CATTPAPGLDTEAFF. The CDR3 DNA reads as TGTGCCACCACGCCCGCTCCGGGATTGGACACTGAAGCTTTCTTT.